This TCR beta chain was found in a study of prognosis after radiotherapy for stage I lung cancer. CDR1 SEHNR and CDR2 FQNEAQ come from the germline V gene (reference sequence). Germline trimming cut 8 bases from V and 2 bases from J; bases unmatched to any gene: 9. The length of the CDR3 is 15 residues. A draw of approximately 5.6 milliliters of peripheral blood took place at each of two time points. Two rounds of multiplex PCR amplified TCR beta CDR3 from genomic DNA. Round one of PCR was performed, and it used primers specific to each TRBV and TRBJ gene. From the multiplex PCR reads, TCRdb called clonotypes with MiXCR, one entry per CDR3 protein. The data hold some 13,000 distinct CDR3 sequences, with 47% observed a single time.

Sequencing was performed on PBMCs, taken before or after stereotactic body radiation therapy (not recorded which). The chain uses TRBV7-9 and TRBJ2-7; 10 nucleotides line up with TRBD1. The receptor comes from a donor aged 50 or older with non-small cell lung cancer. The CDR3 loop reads CASDDGDRGTYEQYF. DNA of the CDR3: TGTGCCAGCGACGATGGGGACAGGGGTACCTACGAGCAGTACTTC.